This T cell receptor (beta chain) was retrieved from a study of blood T cell repertoires in COVID-19 (dated by TCRdb to 2020 to 2021). Background on the whole study: Samples covering the acute and convalescent phases of COVID-19 were provided by collaborators in the United States, Italy and Spain. The material from the prospective study consisted of cDNA or gDNA derived from T cells, B-cell-depleted T cells, or PBMCs. The dataset comprised deeply sampled blood TCRbeta repertoires from subjects exposed to, actively infected with, or recovered from COVID-19. The repertoires were released in a freely available public database meant as a resource for research on the immune response to SARS-CoV-2. Samples came from the ongoing ImmuneRACE study (first 160 participants) plus 1,254 subjects from 6 global collaborators. A de-identified subject ID, COVID-19 status, age in years and sex were almost always included in the sample metadata. Where HLA class I and class II types were available, the types were taken from metadata supplied by the sample provider, not from assay-based typing.

On this clone: This receptor's antigen is unknown. Base qualities were left out, and no much larger clone turns up one base away.

One collaborating source in Seattle enrolled patients while the patients were actively infected and followed the patients over time throughout the course of disease. Whole blood was collected in K2EDTA tubes by collaborating institutions according to the institutions' own protocols. For TCRbeta analysis, collaborators shipped samples as frozen whole blood, isolated PBMCs, or DNA extracted from either of those sample types. The research as a whole found: The quantity of clinical and demographic metadata differed by source and by participant and was supplied without curation.

The germline V gene gives CDR1 as ENHRY and CDR2 as SYGVKD. Ends trimmed: V by 8 bases, J by 6 bases; bases unmatched to a gene: 18. The CDR3 sequence holds 17 residues, the cysteine and phenylalanine included. Only the CDR3 DNA stays, 51 bases, in frame from base 1. TCRbeta CDR3 regions were amplified from genomic DNA by means of the immunoSEQ Assay, a bias-controlled multiplex PCR. Concerning the study's data processing: Within the assay, amplification of reference gene primers was used to estimate how many nucleated cells each sample contained. To quantify the absolute abundance of each unique TCRbeta CDR3 rearrangement, sequence reads were collapsed and filtered. For each sample, productive Simpson clonality was calculated as the square root of Simpson's diversity index across productive rearrangements. This immuneACCESS table, as held by TCRdb, lists in-frame sequences with V and J called but not all clones. Of the missing ones, under half trace to an unresolved V gene in checked studies; the others have no known cause. For V, J and clone size, that table is used; D and trimming come from the DNA. The sample profile shows about 360,000 clones; about 86% of them were found once. Around 7.4% of the sample comes from the top ten.

The source is a woman aged 60 to 75 with COVID-19, enrolled during active disease. Recombination connected TRBV10-3 to TRBJ2-3; TRBD1 lines up with 9 middle nucleotides. The sample was peripheral blood. The CDR3 reads as follows: CAIARSTGTGKRDTQYF. DNA sequence: TGTGCCATCGCCAGATCTACGGGGACAGGGAAGAGGGATACGCAGTATTTT.